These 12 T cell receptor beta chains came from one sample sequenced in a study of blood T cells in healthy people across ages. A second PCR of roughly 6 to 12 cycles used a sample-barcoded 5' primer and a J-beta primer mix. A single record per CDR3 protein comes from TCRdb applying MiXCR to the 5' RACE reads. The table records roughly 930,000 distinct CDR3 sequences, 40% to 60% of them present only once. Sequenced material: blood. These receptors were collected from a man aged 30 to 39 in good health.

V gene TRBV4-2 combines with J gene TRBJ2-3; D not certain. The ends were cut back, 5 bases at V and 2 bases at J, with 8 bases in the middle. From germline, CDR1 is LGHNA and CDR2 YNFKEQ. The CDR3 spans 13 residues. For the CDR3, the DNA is TGTGCCAGCAGCAACGGAGTCACAGATACGCAGTATTTT. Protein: CASSNGVTDTQYF.

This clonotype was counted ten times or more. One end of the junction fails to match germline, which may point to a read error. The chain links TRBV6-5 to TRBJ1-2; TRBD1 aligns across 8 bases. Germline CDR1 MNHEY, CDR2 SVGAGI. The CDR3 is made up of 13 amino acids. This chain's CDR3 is CASSPDRDYGYTF. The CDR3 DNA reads TGCGCCAGCAGCCCGGACAGGGACTATGGCTACACCTTC.

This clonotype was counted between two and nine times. Written as DNA, the CDR3 is TGTGCCAGCAGCCCTAGCGGGGGGGCCTTGAATGAGCAGTTCTTC. Amino acid sequence: CASSPSGGALNEQFF. V and J are TRBV7-9 and TRBJ2-1; the match to TRBD2 covers 12 bases. The V gene's germline CDR1 is SEHNR and CDR2 FQNEAQ (reference sequence). CDR3 length: 15 amino acids. The V segment lost 5 bases and the J segment 7 bases; nucleotides outside the gene matches: 6. The full variable domain, its missing parts supplied by reference TRBV7-9 and TRBJ2-1, is DTGVSQNPRHKITKRGQNVTFRCDPISEHNRLYWYRQTLGQGPEFLTYFQNEAQLEKSRLLSDRFSAERPKGSFSTLEIQRTEQGDSAMYLCASSPSGGALNEQFFGPGTRLTVL.

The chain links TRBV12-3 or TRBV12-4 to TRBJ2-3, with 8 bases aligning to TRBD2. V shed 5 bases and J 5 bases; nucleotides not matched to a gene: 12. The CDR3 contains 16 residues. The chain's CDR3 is CASSRWAGGLGDTQYF. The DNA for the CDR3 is TGTGCCAGCAGTCGGTGGGCGGGGGGCCTGGGAGATACGCAGTATTTT.

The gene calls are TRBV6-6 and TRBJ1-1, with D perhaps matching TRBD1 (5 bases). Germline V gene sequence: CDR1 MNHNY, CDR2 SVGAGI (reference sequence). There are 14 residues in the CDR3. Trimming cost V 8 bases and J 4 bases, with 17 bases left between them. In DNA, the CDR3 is TGTGCCAGCTTCCTACGGGGGTGGAGCACTGAAGCTTTCTTT. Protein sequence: CASFLRGWSTEAFF.

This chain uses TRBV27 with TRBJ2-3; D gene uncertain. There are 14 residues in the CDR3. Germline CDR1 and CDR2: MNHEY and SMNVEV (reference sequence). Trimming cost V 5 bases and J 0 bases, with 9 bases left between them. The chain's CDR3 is CASSGLGSTDTQYF. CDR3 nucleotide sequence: TGTGCCAGCAGTGGTTTGGGTAGCACAGATACGCAGTATTTT.

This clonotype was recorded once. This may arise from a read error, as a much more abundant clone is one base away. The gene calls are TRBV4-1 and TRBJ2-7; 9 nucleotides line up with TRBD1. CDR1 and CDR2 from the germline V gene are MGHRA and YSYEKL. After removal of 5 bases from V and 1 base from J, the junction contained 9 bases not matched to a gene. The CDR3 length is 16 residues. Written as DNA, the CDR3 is TGCGCCAGCAGCTATGAGACAGGGGGGAAGTCCTACGAGCAGTACTTC. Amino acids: CASSYETGGKSYEQYF.

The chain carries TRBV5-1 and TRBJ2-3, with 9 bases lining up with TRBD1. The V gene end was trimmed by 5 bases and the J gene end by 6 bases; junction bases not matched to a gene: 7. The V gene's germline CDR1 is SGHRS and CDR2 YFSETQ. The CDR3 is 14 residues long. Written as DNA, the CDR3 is TGCGCCAGCAGGGACAGGGGAGGTCGCGATACGCAGTATTTT. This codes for CASRDRGGRDTQYF.

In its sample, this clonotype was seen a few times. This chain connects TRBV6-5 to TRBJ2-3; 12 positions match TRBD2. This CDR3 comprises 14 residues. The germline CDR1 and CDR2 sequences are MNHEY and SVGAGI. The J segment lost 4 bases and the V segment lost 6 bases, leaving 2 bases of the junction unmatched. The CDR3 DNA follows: TGTGCCAGCAGGTGGACTAGCGGGGCAGATACGCAGTATTTT. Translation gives CASRWTSGADTQYF.

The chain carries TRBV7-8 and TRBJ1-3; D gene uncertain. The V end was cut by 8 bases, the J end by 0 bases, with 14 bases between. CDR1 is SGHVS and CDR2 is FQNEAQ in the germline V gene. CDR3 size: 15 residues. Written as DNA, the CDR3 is TGTGCCAGCGGACCCAGGCTGAGCTCTGGAAACACCATATATTTT. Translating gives CASGPRLSSGNTIYF.

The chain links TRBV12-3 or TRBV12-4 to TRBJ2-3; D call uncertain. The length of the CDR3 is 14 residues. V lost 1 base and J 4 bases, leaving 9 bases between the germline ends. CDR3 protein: CASSLGLNADTQYF. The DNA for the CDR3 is TGTGCCAGCAGTTTAGGACTTAACGCAGATACGCAGTATTTT.

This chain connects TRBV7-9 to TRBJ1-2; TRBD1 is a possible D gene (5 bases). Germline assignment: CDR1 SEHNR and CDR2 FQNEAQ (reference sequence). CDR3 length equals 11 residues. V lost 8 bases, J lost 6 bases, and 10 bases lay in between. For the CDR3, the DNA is TGTGCCAGCGCCGGAGGGGATGGCTACACCTTC. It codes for CASAGGDGYTF.